Reported below is one T cell receptor (beta chain). The sample belongs to a study of blood T cell repertoires in COVID-19. About the study: Acute-phase and convalescent COVID-19 samples originated in the United States, Italy and Spain.

The germline CDR1 and CDR2 sequences are SGHKS and YYEKEE (reference sequence). This CDR3 has 12 residues. V was pared by 0 bases and J by 5 bases, with 3 bases between. The authors' processing: Reference gene primer amplification gave estimated nucleated cell counts. Repertoires were generated with immunoSEQ multiplex PCR, while TCRdb's copy carries only in-frame clones and drops some. The V and J calls and the clone size are those of that table, but D and trimming were determined from the DNA. The sample lists 150,000 to 200,000 clones, approximately 83% occurring once. The sequencing sample was made of peripheral blood. This clonotype was obtained from a human donor with acute or convalescent COVID-19. The donor label of this sample is uncertain. V and J are TRBV5-5 and TRBJ2-1; D is unclear. The CDR3 protein is CASSLDNNEQFF. The CDR3, as DNA: TGTGCCAGCAGCTTGGACAACAATGAGCAGTTCTTC.